This T cell receptor beta chain appears in the sequencing data of a study of CD8 T cells in Susac syndrome. General study results and limits: In its TCR sequencing and HLA analysis, the study acknowledged that the number of individuals was relatively small.

The sequenced target, TCR beta, came from blood CD8+ and CD4+ T cells. In the multiple sclerosis control group, patients were treatment-naive and had stable or active relapsing-remitting disease. TEMRA cells were FACS-enriched, while CD8+ and CD4+ T cells were negatively isolated. Random hexamers served to reverse transcribe roughly 0.45 to 1 ug RNA. TCRdb used MiXCR to reprocess the immunoSEQ multiplex PCR reads, holding one entry per CDR3 protein. The sample has roughly 200,000 distinct CDR3 sequences; under 97% are singletons. CDR3 length: 12 residues. Germline CDR1 reads SGHDN; CDR2 reads FVKESK. Trimming pared 1 base from V and 15 bases from J, leaving 10 bases between. Comments on this clonotype: Its antigen is undetermined.

Sequenced: CD4+ T cells from PBMCs. This receptor was identified in a human donor with multiple sclerosis. The chain has TRBV14 and TRBJ2-6; D not resolved. CDR3 protein: CASSQVSVDLTF. In DNA, the CDR3 is TGTGCCAGCAGCCAAGTATCTGTGGACCTGACTTTC.